The 5 T cell receptor beta chains listed next were all sequenced from one sample in a study of blood T cell repertoires in COVID-19. Method: immunoSEQ multiplex PCR; TCRdb's copy keeps in-frame clones and lacks some. Here the sample spans roughly 100,000 clones, around 83% being singletons. Sequenced sample: peripheral blood. These receptors were taken from a man between 65 and 85 years old with active or convalescent COVID-19.

The CDR3: CASSPPGQGTYGYTF. CDR3 nucleotides: TGTGCCAGCAGCCCTCCCGGACAGGGAACTTATGGCTACACCTTC. The V gene is TRBV28, the J gene TRBJ1-2, with 8 bases that match TRBD1. CDR3 length: 15 amino acids. Losses at the gene ends were 6 bases for V and 5 bases for J; bases not matched to a gene: 11. The germline V gene has CDR1 MDHEN and CDR2 SYDVKM.

This clone was seen a single time. The CDR3 DNA reads as TGTGCGAGCCGGGGGGAGCGTAGCAATCAGCCCCAGCATTTT. Its translation: CASRGERSNQPQHF. The chain carries TRBV2 and TRBJ1-5, with D possibly TRBD1 on 5 matching bases. From germline, CDR1 is SNHLY and CDR2 FYNNEI. This CDR3 is built from 14 residues.

The V call is TRBV6-1, the J call TRBJ1-2; D is undetermined. The germline V gene has CDR1 MNHNS and CDR2 SASEGT. This CDR3 has 13 amino acids. Trimming cost V 3 bases and J 2 bases, with 7 bases left between them. CDR3 sequence reads: CASSDRFNYGYTF. CDR3 in DNA: TGTGCCAGCAGTGACAGATTCAACTATGGCTACACCTTC.

V gene TRBV28 combines with J gene TRBJ2-1; TRBD2 matches 8 bases. CDR3 length equals 16 residues. V lost 1 base, J lost 0 bases, and 2 bases stayed unmatched. Germline assignment: CDR1 MDHEN and CDR2 SYDVKM. The CDR3 region has the DNA TGTGCCAGCAGTTTATCTGCGGGGGGCTCCTACAATGAGCAGTTCTTC. This sequence encodes CASSLSAGGSYNEQFF.

The gene calls are TRBV7-6 and TRBJ2-5, with TRBD1 matching 12 bases. J gave up 5 bases and V 5 bases, and 6 bases lay outside the gene matches. The germline V gene encodes CDR1 SGHVS and CDR2 FNYEAQ. The CDR3 loop spans 15 amino acids. CDR3 region: CASSVGTGGRETQYF. The CDR3 DNA reads as TGTGCCAGCAGCGTAGGGACAGGGGGCCGGGAGACCCAGTACTTC. Variable domain in full (rest from reference TRBV7-6 and TRBJ2-5): GAGVSQSPRYKVTKRGQDVALRCDPISGHVSLYWYRQALGQGPEFLTYFNYEAQQDKSGLPNDRFSAERPEGSISTLTIQRTEQRDSAMYRCASSVGTGGRETQYFGPGTRLLVL.